These 21 T cell receptor beta chains were sequenced from one sample in a study of cytomegalovirus exposure and HLA in healthy donors. It was with 60 Vbeta and 13 Jbeta primers that the PCR ran. Using immunoSEQ multiplex PCR, the repertoire was profiled, and TCRdb retains in-frame clones only, with some absent. The table records about 60,000 clones, more than 70% of them present only once. Sample: PBMCs. These receptors originate from a man aged 18 to 29 in good health and CMV-seronegative.

The chain employs TRBV28 and TRBJ2-2; D is unclear. Germline V lookup: CDR1 MDHEN, CDR2 SYDVKM. This CDR3 is 14 amino acids long. V was shortened by 6 bases and J by 0 bases, with 8 bases between the two germline ends. The DNA of the CDR3 is TGTGCCAGCAGCGAGTTCCCGAACACCGGGGAGCTGTTTTTT. This translates into CASSEFPNTGELFF.

This clone was seen only once. An end of the junction does not agree with germline; a read error may underlie this. The gene calls are TRBV7-7 and TRBJ2-7; maybe TRBD2 (6 bases). The V gene's germline CDR1 is SSHAT and CDR2 FNYEAQ (reference sequence). This CDR3 contains 14 residues. The CDR3 loop reads CASSLEGGNYEQYF. CDR3 DNA: TGTGCTAGCAGCTTAGAGGGCGGGAACTACGAGCAGTACTTC.

The V gene is TRBV5-1, the J gene TRBJ2-7; 8 positions agree with TRBD1. J gave up 5 bases and V 3 bases, and 7 bases lay outside the gene matches. The CDR3 runs to 14 residues. Germline values: CDR1 SGHRS, CDR2 YFSETQ. The CDR3 reads CASSSRDRQNEQYF. DNA for the CDR3: TGCGCCAGCAGCTCTCGGGACAGGCAAAACGAGCAGTACTTC.

The chain uses TRBV7-2 and TRBJ2-5, with D maybe TRBD1 (5 bases). CDR1 is SGHTA, CDR2 FQGNSA, per germline. The ends were cut back, 7 bases at V and 5 bases at J, with 14 bases in the middle. The CDR3 sequence is 13 residues long. The CDR3 region is CASTQPGSETQYF. CDR3 DNA: TGTGCCAGCACCCAGCCAGGGTCCGAGACCCAGTACTTC.

The rearrangement joins TRBV7-9 to TRBJ2-4; 9 bases are shared with TRBD1. V shed 5 bases and J 7 bases; nucleotides not matched to a gene: 9. This CDR3 is 15 amino acids long. The germline CDR1 and CDR2 sequences are SEHNR and FQNEAQ (reference sequence). Written as DNA, the CDR3 is TGTGCCAGCAGCGCGGGACAGGGCAGGGAGAACATTCAGTACTTC. Its translation is CASSAGQGRENIQYF.

This sequence joins TRBV7-9 and TRBJ2-7, with D perhaps matching TRBD1 (6 bases). Trimming stripped 5 bases from V and 1 base from J, with 12 bases between. The CDR3 loop spans 14 amino acids. Germline CDR1 SEHNR, CDR2 FQNEAQ (reference sequence). CDR3 sequence (DNA): TGTGCCAGCAGCGTTAGACAGGAGTCCTACGAGCAGTACTTC. This encodes CASSVRQESYEQYF.

The chain couples TRBV7-8 to TRBJ1-2, with TRBD1 matching 10 bases. Germline CDR1 and CDR2: SGHVS and FQNEAQ. With V trimmed by 4 bases and J by 7 bases, 12 bases remained unmatched. This CDR3 is built from 16 residues. CDR3 loop: CASSWSAGTGVGGYTF. The CDR3 DNA follows: TGTGCCAGCAGCTGGTCAGCCGGGACAGGGGTGGGTGGCTACACCTTC.

The chain combines TRBV13 with TRBJ2-7, with D possibly matching TRBD2 (6 bases). This CDR3 is built from 16 residues. Germline loops: CDR1 PRHDT, CDR2 FYEKMQ (reference sequence). The V and J ends lost 0 bases and 3 bases respectively, with 15 bases between them. In DNA form, the CDR3 reads TGTGCCAGCAGCTTAGGTACGGGGGACTCCCTCTACGAGCAGTACTTC. It codes for CASSLGTGDSLYEQYF. Full variable domain (remainder filled in from reference TRBV13 and TRBJ2-7): AAGVIQSPRHLIKEKRETATLKCYPIPRHDTVYWYQQGPGQDPQFLISFYEKMQSDKGSIPDRFSAQQFSDYHSELNMSSLELGDSALYFCASSLGTGDSLYEQYFGPGTRLTVT.

The rearrangement uses TRBV27 and TRBJ2-1; D possibly corresponds to TRBD2 (5 bases). Trimming took 8 bases from V and 7 from J, leaving 9 bases between them. The germline V gene has CDR1 MNHEY and CDR2 SMNVEV (reference sequence). The CDR3 consists of 11 residues. CDR3 bases: TGTGCCAGCCACGAGGGAAATGAGCAGTTCTTC. Translated, it gives CASHEGNEQFF.

Remarks on this clone: The junction does not match germline at one end; this may be a read error. This chain uses TRBV7-7 with TRBJ2-4; D is perhaps TRBD2 (5 bases). This CDR3 comprises 17 residues. Germline loops: CDR1 SSHAT, CDR2 FNYEAQ (reference sequence). The CDR3 bases are TGTGCTAGCAGCTTCGGTACGGGAATGGTAGCCAAAAACATTCAGTACTTC. Protein: CASSFGTGMVAKNIQYF.

The chain employs TRBV6-5 and TRBJ2-2; tentative D call: TRBD2 (7 bases). The length of the CDR3 is 16 residues. The V end lost 4 bases, the J end lost 2 bases, and 14 bases lay between the germline ends. The germline CDR1 and CDR2 sequences are MNHEY and SVGAGI. The CDR3 nucleotides read TGTGCCAGCAGTTCCCTCGGGGGGCGAAACACCGGGGAGCTGTTTTTT. Its translation is CASSSLGGRNTGELFF.

The chain combines TRBV9 with TRBJ2-1; 7 bases fit TRBD2. The germline gives CDR1 SGDLS, CDR2 YYNGEE. The trim removed 4 bases at V and 5 bases at J, leaving 9 bases unmatched. The CDR3 has 15 amino acids. CDR3 bases: TGTGCCAGCAGCCCCGGCCTCGGGACTAACAATGAGCAGTTCTTC. It specifies CASSPGLGTNNEQFF.

This sequence joins TRBV7-2 and TRBJ2-2, with D perhaps matching TRBD2 (6 bases). This CDR3 region has 15 residues. V was shortened by 1 base and J by 12 bases, with 18 bases between the two germline ends. CDR1 is SGHTA, CDR2 FQGNSA, per germline. The CDR3: CASSLGGTPAEQLFF. The CDR3 DNA follows: TGTGCCAGCAGCTTAGGGGGGACTCCGGCTGAGCAGCTGTTTTTT.

The chain is built from TRBV11-3 and TRBJ1-2, with a tentative D call TRBD1 (5 bases). Trimming left V 5 bases short and J 4 bases short, with 14 bases between. Germline V gene sequence: CDR1 SGHNT, CDR2 YENEEA. The length of the CDR3 is 14 residues. CDR3 region: CASSPQGQPYGYTF. The CDR3, as DNA: TGTGCCAGCAGCCCGCAGGGCCAACCCTATGGCTACACCTTC.

The chain combines TRBV7-2 with TRBJ1-5; D may be TRBD1 (6 bases). V was trimmed by 3 bases and J by 4 bases, leaving 10 bases between them. Looked up from germline, CDR1 is SGHTA and CDR2 is FQGNSA. This CDR3 has 14 residues. This CDR3 reads CASSFLTGNQPQHF. In nucleotides, the CDR3 is TGTGCCAGCAGCTTCTTGACAGGAAATCAGCCCCAGCATTTT.

This chain links TRBV2 with TRBJ2-5; a possible D gene is TRBD1 (5 bases). V lost 8 bases and J 5 bases, leaving 12 bases between the germline ends. The CDR3 loop spans 12 amino acids. Germline CDR1 SNHLY, CDR2 FYNNEI. The CDR3, as DNA: TGTGCCAGCGGGGCCCGAAGGGAGACCCAGTACTTC. As protein: CASGARRETQYF.

The chain joins TRBV30 to TRBJ2-7, with D unresolved. The CDR3 runs 14 residues. Trimming cost V 0 bases and J 5 bases, with 14 bases left between them. Germline values: CDR1 GTSNPN, CDR2 SVGIG (reference sequence). The CDR3 nucleotides read TGTGCCTGGAGTGTGGGCAGTGTAGGCGACGAGCAGTACTTC. Translation: CAWSVGSVGDEQYF.

This clone was detected only once. The CDR3 DNA reads as TGTGCCAGCAGTTACGGGGGGGGGCACACAGATACGCAGTATTTT. The encoded protein is CASSYGGGHTDTQYF. This chain joins TRBV6-5 and TRBJ2-3; D perhaps matches TRBD2 (7 bases). This CDR3 has 15 residues. Trimming removed 2 bases from V and 2 bases from J, with 11 bases in between. From germline, CDR1 is MNHEY and CDR2 SVGAGI.

The V gene is TRBV19, the J gene TRBJ1-1; the D gene is possibly TRBD1 (5 bases). Trimming shortened V by 5 bases and J by 3 bases, and 13 bases separated the two germline ends. Germline V gives CDR1 LNHDA, CDR2 SQIVND (reference sequence). The CDR3 consists of 14 residues. CDR3 nucleotides: TGTGCCAGTAGTCCCCCAGGGTTATACACTGAAGCTTTCTTT. It yields the protein CASSPPGLYTEAFF.

This chain links TRBV27 with TRBJ2-7; 7 nucleotides line up with TRBD2. Germline V gene lookup returns CDR1 MNHEY and CDR2 SMNVEV (reference sequence). J lost 7 bases, V lost 6 bases, and 12 bases had no gene match. The CDR3 has 14 amino acids. The CDR3 coding sequence is TGTGCCAGCAGGCCTCTCCCCGGGGGGAGGGAGCAGTACTTC. Translation: CASRPLPGGREQYF.

The V and J genes are TRBV30 and TRBJ1-1; the D gene is possibly TRBD1 (6 bases). This CDR3 has 11 amino acids. Germline V lookup: CDR1 GTSNPN, CDR2 SVGIG (reference sequence). Deletions cut 1 base from V and 6 bases from J, with 6 bases between. Written as DNA, the CDR3 is TGTGCCTGGAGTGGGACAGCTGAAGCTTTCTTT. This encodes CAWSGTAEAFF. Drawing the rest from reference TRBV30 and TRBJ1-1, the complete variable domain is SQTIHQWPATLVQPVGSPLSLECTVEGTSNPNLYWYRQAAGRGLQLLFYSVGIGQISSEVPQNLSASRPQDRQFILSSKKLLLSDSGFYLCAWSGTAEAFFGQGTRLTVV.